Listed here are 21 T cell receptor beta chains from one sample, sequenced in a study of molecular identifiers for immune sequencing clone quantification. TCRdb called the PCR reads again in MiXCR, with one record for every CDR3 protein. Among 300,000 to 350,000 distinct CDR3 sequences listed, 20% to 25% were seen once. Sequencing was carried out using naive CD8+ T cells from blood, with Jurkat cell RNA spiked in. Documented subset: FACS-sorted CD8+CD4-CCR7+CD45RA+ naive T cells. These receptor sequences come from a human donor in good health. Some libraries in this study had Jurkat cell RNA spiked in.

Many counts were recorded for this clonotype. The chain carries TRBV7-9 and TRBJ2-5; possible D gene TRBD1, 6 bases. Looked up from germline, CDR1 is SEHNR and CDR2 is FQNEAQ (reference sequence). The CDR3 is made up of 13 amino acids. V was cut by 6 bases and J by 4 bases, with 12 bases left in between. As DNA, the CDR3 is TGTGCCAGCAGTAATCAGGGGATAGAGACCCAGTACTTC. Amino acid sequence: CASSNQGIETQYF.

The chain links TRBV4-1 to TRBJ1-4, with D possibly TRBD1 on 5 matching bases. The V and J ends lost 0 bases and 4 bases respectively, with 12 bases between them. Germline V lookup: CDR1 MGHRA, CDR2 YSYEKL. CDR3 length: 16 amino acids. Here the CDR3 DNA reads TGCGCCAGCAGCCAAGAGCAGGGAAGGAATAATGAAAAACTGTTTTTT. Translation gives CASSQEQGRNNEKLFF.

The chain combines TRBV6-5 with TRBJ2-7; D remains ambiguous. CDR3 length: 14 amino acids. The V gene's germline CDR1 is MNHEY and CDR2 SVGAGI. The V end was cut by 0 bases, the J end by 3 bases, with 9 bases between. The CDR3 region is CASSYSVSGYEQYF. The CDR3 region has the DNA TGTGCCAGCAGTTACTCGGTTTCCGGCTACGAGCAGTACTTC.

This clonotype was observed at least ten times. CDR3 sequence reads: CASSLLGYNEQFF. CDR3 DNA sequence: TGTGCCAGCAGTTTATTGGGATACAATGAGCAGTTCTTC. The chain carries TRBV12-3 or TRBV12-4 and TRBJ2-1; unclear D gene. The CDR3 has 13 residues. The V end was cut by 2 bases, the J end by 4 bases, with 6 bases between.

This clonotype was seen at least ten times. CDR3 DNA: TGTGCCACGAAACTAGGCGGGACAGGGGGCGGGGGATCCTACAATGAGCAGTTCTTC. Its translation is CATKLGGTGGGGSYNEQFF. The chain couples TRBV27 to TRBJ2-1; 12 bases map to TRBD1. The germline gives CDR1 MNHEY, CDR2 SMNVEV (reference sequence). The CDR3 length is 19 residues. Trimming at V came to 10 bases and at J to 1 base, leaving 17 bases not matched to a gene.

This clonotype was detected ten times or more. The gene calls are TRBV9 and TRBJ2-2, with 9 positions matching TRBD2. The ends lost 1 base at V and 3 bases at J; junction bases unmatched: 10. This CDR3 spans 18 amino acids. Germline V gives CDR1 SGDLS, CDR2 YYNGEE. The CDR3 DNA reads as TGTGCCAGCAGCGTAACAGGGCTAGCGGGGACTCACACCGGGGAGCTGTTTTTT. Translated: CASSVTGLAGTHTGELFF. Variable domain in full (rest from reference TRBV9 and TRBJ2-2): DSGVTQTPKHLITATGQRVTLRCSPRSGDLSVYWYQQSLDQGLQFLIQYYNGEERAKGNILERFSAQQFPDLHSELNLSSLELGDSALYFCASSVTGLAGTHTGELFFGEGSRLTVL.

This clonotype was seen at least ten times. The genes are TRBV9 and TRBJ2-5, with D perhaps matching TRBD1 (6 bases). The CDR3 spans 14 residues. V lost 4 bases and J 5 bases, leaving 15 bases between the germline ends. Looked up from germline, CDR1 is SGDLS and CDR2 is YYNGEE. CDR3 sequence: CASSPQGFIETQYF. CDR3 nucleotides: TGTGCCAGCAGCCCCCAGGGGTTTATTGAGACCCAGTACTTC. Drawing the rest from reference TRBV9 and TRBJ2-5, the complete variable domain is DSGVTQTPKHLITATGQRVTLRCSPRSGDLSVYWYQQSLDQGLQFLIQYYNGEERAKGNILERFSAQQFPDLHSELNLSSLELGDSALYFCASSPQGFIETQYFGPGTRLLVL.

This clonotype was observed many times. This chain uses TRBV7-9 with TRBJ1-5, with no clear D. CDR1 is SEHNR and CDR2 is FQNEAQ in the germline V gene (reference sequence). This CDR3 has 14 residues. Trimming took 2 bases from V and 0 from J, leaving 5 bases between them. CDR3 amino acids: CASSLSSSNQPQHF. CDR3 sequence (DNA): TGTGCCAGCAGCTTATCTAGTAGCAATCAGCCCCAGCATTTT.

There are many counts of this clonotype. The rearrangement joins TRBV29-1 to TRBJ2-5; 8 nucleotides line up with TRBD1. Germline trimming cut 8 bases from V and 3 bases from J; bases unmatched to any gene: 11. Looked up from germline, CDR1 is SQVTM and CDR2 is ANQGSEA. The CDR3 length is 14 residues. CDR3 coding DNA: TGCAGCTCCTGGACAGGGAGCCCGGAAGAGACCCAGTACTTC. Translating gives CSSWTGSPEETQYF.

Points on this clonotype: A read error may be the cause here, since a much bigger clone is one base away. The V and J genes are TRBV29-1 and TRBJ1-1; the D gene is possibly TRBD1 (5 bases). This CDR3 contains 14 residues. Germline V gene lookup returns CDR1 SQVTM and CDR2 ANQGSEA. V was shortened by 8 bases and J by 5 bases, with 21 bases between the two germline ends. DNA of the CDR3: TGCAGCTCTTGGGGGGAGGGAGGGTTTACTGAAGCTTTCTTT. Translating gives CSSWGEGGFTEAFF.

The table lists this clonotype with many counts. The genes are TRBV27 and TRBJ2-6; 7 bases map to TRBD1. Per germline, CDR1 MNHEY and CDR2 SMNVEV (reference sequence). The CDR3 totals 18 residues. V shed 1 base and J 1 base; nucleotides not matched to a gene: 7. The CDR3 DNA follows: TGTGCCAGCAGTTTATACCGGGACAGCCAATCTGGGGCCAACGTCCTGACTTTC. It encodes CASSLYRDSQSGANVLTF. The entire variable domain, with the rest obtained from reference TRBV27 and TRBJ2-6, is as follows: EAQVTQNPRYLITVTGKKLTVTCSQNMNHEYMSWYRQDPGLGLRQIYYSMNVEVTDKGDVPEGYKVSRKEKRNFPLILESPSPNQTSLYFCASSLYRDSQSGANVLTFGAGSRLTVL.

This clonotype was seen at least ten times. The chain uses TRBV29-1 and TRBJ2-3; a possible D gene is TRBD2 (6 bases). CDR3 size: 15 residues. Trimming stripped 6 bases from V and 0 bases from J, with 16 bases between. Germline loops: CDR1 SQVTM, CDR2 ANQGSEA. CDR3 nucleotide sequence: TGCAGCGTGGGGGGACCCGTCGACAGCACAGATACGCAGTATTTT. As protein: CSVGGPVDSTDTQYF.

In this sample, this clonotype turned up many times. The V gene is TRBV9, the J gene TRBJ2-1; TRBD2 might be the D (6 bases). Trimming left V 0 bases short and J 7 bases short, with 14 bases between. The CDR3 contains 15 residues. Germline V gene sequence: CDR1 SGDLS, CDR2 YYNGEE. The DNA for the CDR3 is TGTGCCAGCAGCGTAGCGGGGGACCCCCTGAATGAGCAGTTCTTC. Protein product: CASSVAGDPLNEQFF.

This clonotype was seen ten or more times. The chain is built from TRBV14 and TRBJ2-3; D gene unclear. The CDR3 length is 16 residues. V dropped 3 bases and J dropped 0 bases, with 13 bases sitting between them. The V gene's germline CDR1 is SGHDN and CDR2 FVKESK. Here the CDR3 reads CASSHVGQKSTDTQYF. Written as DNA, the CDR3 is TGTGCCAGCAGCCATGTTGGGCAAAAGAGCACAGATACGCAGTATTTT.

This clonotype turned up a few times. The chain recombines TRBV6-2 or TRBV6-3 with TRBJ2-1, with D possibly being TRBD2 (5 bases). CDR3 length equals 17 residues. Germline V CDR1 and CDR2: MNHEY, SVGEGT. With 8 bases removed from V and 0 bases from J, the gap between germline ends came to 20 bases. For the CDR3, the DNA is TGTGCCAGCGCCCCGGAGAGGGTTTGGAGCTCCTACAATGAGCAGTTCTTC. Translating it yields CASAPERVWSSYNEQFF.

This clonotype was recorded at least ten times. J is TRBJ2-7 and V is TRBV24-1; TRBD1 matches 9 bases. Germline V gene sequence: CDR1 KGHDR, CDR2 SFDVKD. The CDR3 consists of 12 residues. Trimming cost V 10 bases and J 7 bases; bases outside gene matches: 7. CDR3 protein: CATGQGPGEQYF. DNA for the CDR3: TGTGCCACAGGACAGGGGCCGGGGGAGCAGTACTTC.

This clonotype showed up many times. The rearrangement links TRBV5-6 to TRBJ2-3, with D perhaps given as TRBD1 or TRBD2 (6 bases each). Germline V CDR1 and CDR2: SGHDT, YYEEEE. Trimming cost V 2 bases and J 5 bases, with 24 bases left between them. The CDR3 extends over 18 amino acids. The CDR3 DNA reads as TGTGCCAGCAGCTTAGGTTTATCAGGTTCGGGGGCCGAAGATACGCAGTATTTT. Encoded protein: CASSLGLSGSGAEDTQYF. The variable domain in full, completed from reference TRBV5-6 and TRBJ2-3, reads DAGVTQSPTHLIKTRGQQVTLRCSPKSGHDTVSWYQQALGQGPQFIFQYYEEEERQRGNFPDRFSGHQFPNYSSELNVNALLLGDSALYLCASSLGLSGSGAEDTQYFGPGTRLTVL.

This chain's CDR3 is CASSLGYSGNTIYF. CDR3 nucleotides: TGCGCCAGCAGCCTAGGCTACTCTGGAAACACCATATATTTT. This chain connects TRBV5-1 to TRBJ1-3; no clear D. With 4 bases removed from V and 0 bases from J, the gap between germline ends came to 8 bases. Germline-derived CDR1 and CDR2 are SGHRS and YFSETQ. The CDR3 is 14 amino acids. The full variable domain, in which reference TRBV5-1 and TRBJ1-3 provide the parts outside the CDR3, is KAGVTQTPRYLIKTRGQQVTLSCSPISGHRSVSWYQQTPGQGLQFLFEYFSETQRNKGNFPGRFSGRQFSNSRSEMNVSTLELGDSALYLCASSLGYSGNTIYFGEGSWLTVV.

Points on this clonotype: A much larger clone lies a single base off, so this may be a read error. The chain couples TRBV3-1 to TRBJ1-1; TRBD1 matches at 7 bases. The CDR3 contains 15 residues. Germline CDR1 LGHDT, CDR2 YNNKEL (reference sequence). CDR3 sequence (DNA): TGTGCCAGCGGCCAAGAAGGATGGCAGGGGGCTGAAGCTTTCTTT. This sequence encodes CASGQEGWQGAEAFF.

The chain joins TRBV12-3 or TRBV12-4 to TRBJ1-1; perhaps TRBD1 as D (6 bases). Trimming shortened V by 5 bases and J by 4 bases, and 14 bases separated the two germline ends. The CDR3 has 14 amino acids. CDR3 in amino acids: CASSQLYRATEAFF. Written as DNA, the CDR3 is TGTGCCAGCAGTCAACTGTACAGGGCCACTGAAGCTTTCTTT.

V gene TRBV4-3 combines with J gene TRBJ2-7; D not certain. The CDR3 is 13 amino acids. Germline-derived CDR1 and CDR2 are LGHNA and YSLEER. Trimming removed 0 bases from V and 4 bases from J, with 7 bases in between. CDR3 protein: CASSQDFRYEQYF. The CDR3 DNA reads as TGCGCCAGCAGCCAAGATTTTCGGTACGAGCAGTACTTC.